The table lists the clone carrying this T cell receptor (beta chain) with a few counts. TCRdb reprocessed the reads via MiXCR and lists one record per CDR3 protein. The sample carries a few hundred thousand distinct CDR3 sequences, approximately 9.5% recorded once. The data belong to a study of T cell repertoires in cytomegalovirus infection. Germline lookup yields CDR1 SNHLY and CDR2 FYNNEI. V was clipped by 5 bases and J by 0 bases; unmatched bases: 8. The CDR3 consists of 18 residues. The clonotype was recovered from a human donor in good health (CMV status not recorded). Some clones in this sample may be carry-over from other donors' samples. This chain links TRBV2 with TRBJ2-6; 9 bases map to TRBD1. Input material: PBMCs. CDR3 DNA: TGTGCCAGCAGTCGCCGGGACAGGGTAACCTCTGGGGCCAACGTCCTGACTTTC. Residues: CASSRRDRVTSGANVLTF. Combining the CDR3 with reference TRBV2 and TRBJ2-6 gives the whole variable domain EPEVTQTPSHQVTQMGQEVILRCVPISNHLYFYWYRQILGQKVEFLVSFYNNEISEKSEIFDDQFSVERPDGSNFTLKIRSTKLEDSAMYFCASSRRDRVTSGANVLTFGAGSRLTVL.